These 27 T cell receptor beta chains were sequenced from one sample in a study of T cell responses to AZD1222 COVID-19 vaccine. Some clones are missing from TCRdb's copy, which holds only in-frame ones; the method was immunoSEQ multiplex PCR. The sample contains roughly 120,000 clones, 92% of which appear only once. Sequenced here: peripheral blood, sampled on day 0 of AZD1222 vaccination. These receptors were obtained from an adult in good health.

The genes are TRBV6-5 and TRBJ1-2; 7 bases are a match to TRBD1. CDR1 is MNHEY and CDR2 is SVGAGI in the germline V gene. Unmatched junction bases numbered 10, after V lost 6 bases and J lost 6 bases. The CDR3 contains 14 residues. The DNA of the CDR3 is TGTGCCAGCAGGCGCGACAGGGCGATAAATGGCTACACCTTC. Translation: CASRRDRAINGYTF.

The gene calls are TRBV6-5 and TRBJ1-4; no definite D call. CDR1 is MNHEY and CDR2 is SVGAGI in the germline V gene. The ends were cut back, 0 bases at V and 2 bases at J, with 7 bases in the middle. The CDR3 consists of 15 residues. Here the CDR3 DNA reads TGTGCCAGCAGTTACTCCAGTACGACTAATGAAAAACTGTTTTTT. This codes for CASSYSSTTNEKLFF.

The chain joins TRBV6-7 to TRBJ2-3; no firm D call. TRBV6-7 is marked as an open reading frame, function uncertain. CDR3 size: 12 residues. V lost 0 bases, J lost 5 bases, and 3 bases lay in between. The CDR3, as DNA: TGTGCCAGCAGTTACTCAGTAGATACGCAGTATTTT. Protein product: CASSYSVDTQYF.

The V call is TRBV9, the J call TRBJ1-6, with 9 nucleotides matching TRBD1. V lost 2 bases to trimming and J lost 9 bases; unmatched junction nucleotides: 9. Germline assignment: CDR1 SGDLS and CDR2 YYNGEE. This CDR3 contains 16 residues. As DNA, the CDR3 is TGTGCCAGCAGCGTGGAGGGACAGGGTCGAGGTTCACCCCTCCACTTT. Amino acids: CASSVEGQGRGSPLHF.

V is TRBV2 and J is TRBJ2-1; D remains ambiguous. The germline V and J ends were trimmed by 6 bases and 7 bases, with 4 bases remaining between them. This CDR3 has 10 amino acids. The germline V gene has CDR1 SNHLY and CDR2 FYNNEI. CDR3 nucleotides: TGTGCCAGCAGCCTTAATGAGCAGTTCTTC. This gives the protein CASSLNEQFF. Based on the CDR3 plus reference TRBV2 and TRBJ2-1, the full variable domain is EPEVTQTPSHQVTQMGQEVILRCVPISNHLYFYWYRQILGQKVEFLVSFYNNEISEKSEIFDDQFSVERPDGSNFTLKIRSTKLEDSAMYFCASSLNEQFFGPGTRLTVL.

This clone has a single count. The chain joins TRBV24-1 to TRBJ1-5; a possible D gene is TRBD1 (5 bases). V shed 7 bases and J shed 1 base, with 10 bases lying between them. The CDR3 is 14 residues long. CDR1 is KGHDR, CDR2 SFDVKD, per germline. As DNA, the CDR3 is TGTGCCACCAGCGCCGGGGGGAGCAATCAGCCCCAGCATTTT. This encodes CATSAGGSNQPQHF.

The chain has TRBV7-2 and TRBJ2-1, with D possibly matching TRBD2 (5 bases). The CDR3 covers 14 residues. CDR1 SGHTA and CDR2 FQGNSA come from the germline V gene. With 1 base removed from V and 7 bases from J, the gap between germline ends came to 11 bases. The CDR3 coding sequence is TGTGCCAGCAGCTTAGGAAAGGGAGAGAATGAGCAGTTCTTC. Amino acids: CASSLGKGENEQFF.

The J gene is TRBJ2-1, the V gene TRBV7-8; D uncertain. The V end was cut by 5 bases, the J end by 2 bases, with 10 bases between. CDR1 and CDR2 from the germline V gene are SGHVS and FQNEAQ. The CDR3 has 14 residues. In DNA, the CDR3 is TGTGCCAGCAGCGCCCAGGTAACCTACAATGAGCAGTTCTTC. Translated, it gives CASSAQVTYNEQFF.

V is TRBV4-3 and J is TRBJ2-1; 7 nucleotides agree with TRBD2. Per germline, CDR1 LGHNA and CDR2 YSLEER. J lost 4 bases, V lost 1 base, and 10 bases had no gene match. This CDR3 region has 17 residues. CDR3 coding DNA: TGCGCCAGCAGCCAAGCAATACGCGGGAGTAGATACAATGAGCAGTTCTTC. This sequence encodes CASSQAIRGSRYNEQFF.

The V gene is TRBV10-2, the J gene TRBJ2-3, with TRBD2 matching over 8 bases. This CDR3 is built from 14 residues. Looked up from germline, CDR1 is WSHSY and CDR2 is SAAADI. The V segment lost 6 bases and the J segment 0 bases; nucleotides outside the gene matches: 2. CDR3 loop: CASRGLGSTDTQYF. As DNA, the CDR3 is TGCGCCAGCAGGGGACTAGGGAGCACAGATACGCAGTATTTT.

V gene TRBV5-4 combines with J gene TRBJ2-2; 8 nucleotides align to TRBD2. The CDR3 is 17 amino acids. CDR1 SGHNT and CDR2 YYREEE come from the germline V gene (reference sequence). J was trimmed by 6 bases and V by 4 bases; bases with no gene match: 14. The CDR3 nucleotides read TGTGCCAGCAGCCCTGTGTGGTTCGGGGGGGCGGCCGGGGAGCTGTTTTTT. Its translation: CASSPVWFGGAAGELFF.

The chain couples TRBV4-1 to TRBJ1-5, with D perhaps TRBD1 (5 bases). The V gene lost 0 bases and the J gene lost 2 bases, with 11 bases spanning the gap. The germline V gene has CDR1 MGHRA and CDR2 YSYEKL. The CDR3 sequence is 16 residues long. The CDR3 region is CASSQDPRAGNQPQHF. The CDR3 nucleotides read TGCGCCAGCAGCCAAGATCCCAGGGCGGGCAATCAGCCCCAGCATTTT.

This chain uses TRBV24-1 with TRBJ2-1; 8 positions match TRBD1. Per germline, CDR1 KGHDR and CDR2 SFDVKD. CDR3 size: 15 residues. The trim removed 9 bases at V and 4 bases at J, leaving 10 bases unmatched. CDR3 loop: CATPRRDRTYNEQFF. CDR3 DNA: TGTGCCACCCCCCGCCGGGACAGGACATACAATGAGCAGTTCTTC.

This chain links TRBV15 with TRBJ2-5; 9 bases line up with TRBD1. Trimming cost V 1 base and J 5 bases; bases outside gene matches: 5. CDR3 size: 15 residues. Germline lookup yields CDR1 LNHNV and CDR2 YYDKDF (reference sequence). Here the CDR3 DNA reads TGTGCCACCAGCAGAGGGACAGGGGCCCGGGAGACCCAGTACTTC. Translation: CATSRGTGARETQYF.

The rearrangement uses TRBV28 and TRBJ2-7; 13 nucleotides line up with TRBD2. Germline CDR1 reads MDHEN; CDR2 reads SYDVKM. Trimming removed 6 bases from V and 4 bases from J; junction bases left unmatched: 6. This CDR3 is built from 15 residues. The CDR3 reads CASSQATSGRYEQYF. The DNA for the CDR3 is TGTGCCAGCAGCCAAGCGACTAGCGGGAGGTACGAGCAGTACTTC.

The rearrangement joins TRBV7-6 to TRBJ2-2; possibly TRBD2 for D (6 bases). Germline CDR1 is SGHVS and CDR2 is FNYEAQ. The CDR3 runs 16 residues. V dropped 4 bases and J dropped 1 base, with 13 bases sitting between them. DNA for the CDR3: TGTGCCAGCAGCTCGGAGTGGACTAAGAACACCGGGGAGCTGTTTTTT. This sequence encodes CASSSEWTKNTGELFF. Full variable domain (rest looked up from reference TRBV7-6 and TRBJ2-2): GAGVSQSPRYKVTKRGQDVALRCDPISGHVSLYWYRQALGQGPEFLTYFNYEAQQDKSGLPNDRFSAERPEGSISTLTIQRTEQRDSAMYRCASSSEWTKNTGELFFGEGSRLTVL.

This chain links TRBV19 with TRBJ1-2; D unresolved. The CDR3 extends over 15 amino acids. The V end was cut by 1 base, the J end by 8 bases, with 17 bases between. Germline CDR1 reads LNHDA; CDR2 reads SQIVND (reference sequence). CDR3 region: CASSIGPTPEEGYTF. The CDR3 nucleotides are TGTGCCAGTAGTATAGGCCCGACCCCGGAGGAAGGCTACACCTTC. The full variable domain, rest sourced from reference TRBV19 and TRBJ1-2, is DGGITQSPKYLFRKEGQNVTLSCEQNLNHDAMYWYRQDPGQGLRLIYYSQIVNDFQKGDIAEGYSVSREKKESFPLTVTSAQKNPTAFYLCASSIGPTPEEGYTFGSGTRLTVV.

The chain joins TRBV28 to TRBJ2-7; possibly TRBD1 for D (5 bases). Germline V lookup: CDR1 MDHEN, CDR2 SYDVKM. V lost 5 bases, J lost 0 bases, and 14 bases lay in between. CDR3 length: 15 residues. The DNA for the CDR3 is TGTGCCAGCAGTGAGACGACAGTGAGCTCCTACGAGCAGTACTTC. It translates to CASSETTVSSYEQYF.

The rearrangement joins TRBV4-1 to TRBJ2-7; D might be TRBD2 (6 bases). V shed 0 bases and J shed 4 bases, with 13 bases lying between them. The CDR3 contains 15 residues. Germline V gives CDR1 MGHRA, CDR2 YSYEKL. CDR3 sequence reads: CASSQDVGTPYEQYF. The CDR3 DNA is TGCGCCAGCAGCCAAGATGTGGGGACTCCTTACGAGCAGTACTTC.

The chain links TRBV6-1 to TRBJ1-1; no clear D gene. Germline CDR1 MNHNS, CDR2 SASEGT. The CDR3 covers 17 residues. Trimming pared 0 bases from V and 0 bases from J, leaving 14 bases between. CDR3 in DNA: TGTGCCAGCAGTGAAGCTTGGGTGACGGATATGAACACTGAAGCTTTCTTT. This encodes CASSEAWVTDMNTEAFF.

V gene TRBV4-3 combines with J gene TRBJ1-2, with D perhaps TRBD1 (5 bases). V dropped 4 bases and J dropped 2 bases, with 11 bases sitting between them. Germline CDR1 reads LGHNA; CDR2 reads YSLEER. The CDR3 covers 14 residues. As DNA, the CDR3 is TGCGCCAGCAGCCCTCGCGGGGGGAACTATGGCTACACCTTC. The encoded protein is CASSPRGGNYGYTF.

V is TRBV3-1 (or the pseudogene TRBV3-2) and J is TRBJ1-2; unclear D gene. The CDR3 runs to 13 residues. Trimming took off 7 bases at V and 6 bases at J, with 15 bases between the two ends. Germline-derived CDR1 and CDR2 are LGHDT and YNNKEL (reference sequence). The DNA of the CDR3 is TGTGCCAGCACACGAGGACCTTCCCATGGCTACACCTTC. Encoded protein: CASTRGPSHGYTF.

The V call is TRBV2, the J call TRBJ2-2; 10 nucleotides agree with TRBD1. CDR3 size: 16 residues. Per germline, CDR1 SNHLY and CDR2 FYNNEI. Trimming at V came to 4 bases and at J to 6 bases, leaving 8 bases not matched to a gene. CDR3 nucleotide sequence: TGTGCCAGCAGTGTTGGGGGACAGGGGTGGGCCGGGGAGCTGTTTTTT. Its translation: CASSVGGQGWAGELFF.

This sequence joins TRBV28 and TRBJ1-2, with D possibly matching TRBD1 (5 bases). This CDR3 has 15 residues. Trimming pared 6 bases from V and 2 bases from J, leaving 16 bases between. Germline CDR1 reads MDHEN; CDR2 reads SYDVKM. The CDR3 sequence is CASSPLRDSNYGYTF. CDR3 coding DNA: TGTGCCAGCAGCCCCCTACGGGACTCCAACTATGGCTACACCTTC.

The rearrangement uses TRBV5-5 and TRBJ1-2, with 9 bases that match TRBD1. Germline CDR1 SGHKS, CDR2 YYEKEE (reference sequence). The CDR3 is 14 residues long. V shed 3 bases, J shed 8 bases, and the junction held 8 bases outside the gene matches. This chain's CDR3 is CASSWGQGTSGYTF. For the CDR3, the DNA is TGTGCCAGCAGCTGGGGACAGGGCACCTCGGGCTACACCTTC.

In this sample, this clone turned up a few times. Other DNA variants within this sample encode the same CDR3. The chain has TRBV28 and TRBJ1-5, with TRBD1 as a possible D gene (5 bases). Trimming shortened V by 6 bases and J by 4 bases, and 13 bases separated the two germline ends. The length of the CDR3 is 14 residues. Germline-derived CDR1 and CDR2 are MDHEN and SYDVKM. The CDR3 spells CASRWAGLNQPQHF. The CDR3 nucleotides read TGTGCCAGCAGGTGGGCAGGGCTGAATCAGCCCCAGCATTTT.

This clone was seen just once. The V call is TRBV28, the J call TRBJ1-3, with TRBD1 matching 9 bases. J was trimmed by 4 bases and V by 4 bases; bases with no gene match: 5. CDR3 length: 15 amino acids. Germline V gene data show CDR1 as MDHEN and CDR2 as SYDVKM. This CDR3 is CASSSHGQGGNTIYF. The CDR3 DNA reads TGTGCCAGCAGTTCTCACGGACAGGGGGGAAACACCATATATTTT.